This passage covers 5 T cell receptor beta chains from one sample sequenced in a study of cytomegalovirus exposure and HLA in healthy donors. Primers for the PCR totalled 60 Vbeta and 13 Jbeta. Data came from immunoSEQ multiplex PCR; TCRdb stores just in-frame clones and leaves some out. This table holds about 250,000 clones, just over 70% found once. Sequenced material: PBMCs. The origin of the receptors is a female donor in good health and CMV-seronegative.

In nucleotides, the CDR3 is TGCGCCAGCAGCTTGGCCTATGGCTCCTACGAGCAGTACTTC. Translated: CASSLAYGSYEQYF. V and J are TRBV5-1 and TRBJ2-7; no firm D call. Germline CDR1 is SGHRS and CDR2 is YFSETQ. This CDR3 is 14 amino acids long. V lost 0 bases, J lost 0 bases, and 7 bases lay in between.

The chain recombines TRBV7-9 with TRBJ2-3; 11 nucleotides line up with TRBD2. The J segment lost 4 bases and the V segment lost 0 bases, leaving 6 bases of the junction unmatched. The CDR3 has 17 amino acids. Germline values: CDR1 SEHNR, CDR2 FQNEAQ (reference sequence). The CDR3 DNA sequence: TGTGCCAGCAGCTTAGCTAGCGGGAGGGCCATTTCAGATACGCAGTATTTT. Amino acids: CASSLASGRAISDTQYF.

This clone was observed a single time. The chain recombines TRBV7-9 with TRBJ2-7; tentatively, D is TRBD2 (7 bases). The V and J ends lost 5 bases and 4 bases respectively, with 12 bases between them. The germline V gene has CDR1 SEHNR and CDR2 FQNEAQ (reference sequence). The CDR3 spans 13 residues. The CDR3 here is CASSRGGGYEQYF. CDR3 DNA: TGTGCCAGCAGCAGAGGGGGGGGATACGAGCAGTACTTC.

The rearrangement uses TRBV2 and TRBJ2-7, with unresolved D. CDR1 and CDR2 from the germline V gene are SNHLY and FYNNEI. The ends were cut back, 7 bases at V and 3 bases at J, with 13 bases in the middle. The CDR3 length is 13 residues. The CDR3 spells CASTPRMGYEQYF. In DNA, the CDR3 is TGTGCCAGCACGCCTAGGATGGGCTACGAGCAGTACTTC.

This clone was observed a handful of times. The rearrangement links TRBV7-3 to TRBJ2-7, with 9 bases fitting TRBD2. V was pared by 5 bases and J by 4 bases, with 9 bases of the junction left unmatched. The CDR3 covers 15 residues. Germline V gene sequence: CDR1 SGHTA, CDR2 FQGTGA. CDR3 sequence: CASSLLAGEGYEQYF. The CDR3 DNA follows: TGTGCCAGCAGCCTATTAGCGGGAGAGGGATACGAGCAGTACTTC.